The 2 T cell receptor beta chains presented below share a single source sample, sequenced in a study of cytomegalovirus exposure and HLA in healthy donors. The primer mix had 60 Vbeta and 13 Jbeta primers. This table comes from immunoSEQ multiplex PCR, and its TCRdb copy is limited to in-frame clones, with some not included. The data show 150,000 to 200,000 clones, about 79% seen once. The material sequenced was PBMCs. Every receptor here comes from a woman aged 45-65 years in good health and CMV-seronegative.

V usage is TRBV28 and J usage is TRBJ2-3, with 9 bases matching TRBD2. The CDR3 is 16 residues long. Per the germline V gene, CDR1 is MDHEN and CDR2 is SYDVKM. Trimming cost V 2 bases and J 6 bases; bases outside gene matches: 9. The CDR3 sequence: CASSLMAGGPKDTQYF. The CDR3 DNA reads TGTGCCAGCAGTTTAATGGCGGGGGGGCCAAAGGATACGCAGTATTTT.

The chain uses TRBV28 and TRBJ1-3, with D perhaps matching TRBD1 (6 bases). V was shortened by 4 bases and J by 7 bases, with 11 bases between the two germline ends. The germline CDR1 and CDR2 sequences are MDHEN and SYDVKM. This CDR3 spans 13 amino acids. In DNA form, the CDR3 reads TGTGCCAGCAGTTCCCACAGGGTTAACACCATATATTTT. Amino acid sequence: CASSSHRVNTIYF.